The source of this TCR beta chain is a study of T cell changes during pregnancy in multiple sclerosis (dated by TCRdb to the late 2010s). About the full investigation: The study looked at changes in the T cell repertoire across pregnancy in women with multiple sclerosis.

Library creation used the immunoSEQ multiplex PCR assay. In TCRdb, the immuneACCESS table is reduced to in-frame sequences with V and J assigned. These tables do not hold every clone; where another copy was compared, an unresolved V gene accounts for under half, and the others remain unexplained. This sample comprises about 18,000 clones, approximately 90% of them detected only once. Of the sample, approximately 1.4% is held by the ten largest clones. The CDR3 holds 15 amino acids from the cysteine to the phenylalanine. Only the CDR3 DNA stays, 45 bases, in frame from base 1. Taken from the germline V gene, the CDR1 and CDR2 loops are SGHTS and YDEGEE. V is reduced by 0 bases and J by 5 bases, leaving a spacing of 14 bases between them. About this clone: What this receptor recognizes is not known. The input lacks base qualities; no much larger clone sits a single base away.

This clonotype originated in a female donor in good health, enrolled as a control in a pregnancy study. The V gene is TRBV5-8 and the J gene is TRBJ2-5; matching of 5 bases hints at TRBD1 as the D gene. The material sequenced was CD4+ T cells from peripheral blood mononuclear cells, taken in the first trimester of pregnancy. DNA sequence: TGTGCCAGCAGCTTGGCCCAGCAGGGCAGGGAGACCCAGTACTTC. It codes for CASSLAQQGRETQYF.